The clone carrying this TCR beta chain has at least ten counts. The target antigen is unknown. Reverse transcription of all isolated RNA meant that expressed TCRB transcripts were sequenced. The protocol was immunoSEQ multiplex PCR, while the TCRdb copy is restricted to in-frame clones and leaves out a portion. Among fewer than 400,000 clones, approximately 9.7% were seen once, and the ten largest hold around 1%. The data were taken from a study of beta chain features in type 1 diabetes. Background on the study: Similarity in age, gender and cell yields was seen between patients and healthy donors. Taken together, all samples contributed more than 90,000,000 examined sorted cells. Overall study findings and caveats: Researchers report that Type 1 diabetes patients had moderately but significantly shorter TCRB CDR3s across all four CD4+ subsets.

Purity of each sorted population was above 98%. This CDR3 is 14 amino acids long. The germline V gene has CDR1 GTSNPN and CDR2 SVGIG (reference sequence). The ends were cut back, 2 bases at V and 8 bases at J, with 15 bases in the middle. The chain recombines TRBV30 with TRBJ1-4; D is possibly TRBD1 (6 bases). Sequencing input: central memory CD4+ T cells from blood. This receptor was taken from a man aged 25-45 years with type 1 diabetes. The CDR3 DNA reads as TGTGCCTGGAGTTCCCCAGGGGCCACAGAAAAACTGTTTTTT. It yields the protein CAWSSPGATEKLFF.